This T cell receptor (beta chain) was recorded in a study of blood T cell repertoires in COVID-19. Study-wide background: Samples taken during acute and convalescent COVID-19 were collected in the United States, Italy and Spain. From T cells, B-cell-depleted T cells, or PBMCs came the material, which was cDNA or gDNA.

In the study's own analysis: Reference gene primer amplification gave estimated nucleated cell counts. The protocol was immunoSEQ multiplex PCR, while the TCRdb copy is restricted to in-frame clones and leaves out a portion. From that table come the V and J calls and clone size; the DNA was used to work out D and trimming. The data show about 57,000 clones, with 79% seen just once and approximately 30% held by the top ten. Germline assignment: CDR1 LNHDA and CDR2 SQIVND (reference sequence). The V end was cut by 5 bases, the J end by 0 bases, with 8 bases between. The CDR3 sequence is 13 residues long.

The clonotype comes from a human donor in a cohort sampled during active COVID-19. The V gene is TRBV19, the J gene TRBJ2-7; D gene uncertain. Sample: peripheral blood. DNA of the CDR3: TGTGCCAGTAGTCTTCAGGCCTCCTACGAGCAGTACTTC. Amino acids: CASSLQASYEQYF.